This passage covers 14 T cell receptor beta chains from one sample sequenced in a study of blood T cell repertoires in COVID-19. The table came from immunoSEQ multiplex PCR; TCRdb's copy has only in-frame clones and leaves some out. The data contain roughly 180,000 clones, 65% to 85% of them singletons. The sequenced sample was PBMCs or T cells enriched from blood (not recorded which). These receptors were collected from a woman in her thirties or forties with acute COVID-19.

This clone was observed once. Here the CDR3 DNA reads TGTGCCAGCAGCTTGCATACAGGCCTATATGGCTACACCTTC. The encoded protein is CASSLHTGLYGYTF. V usage is TRBV5-6 and J usage is TRBJ1-2, with a weak D call TRBD1 (5 bases). Trimming left V 1 base short and J 5 bases short, with 12 bases between. This CDR3 contains 14 residues. The germline V gene encodes CDR1 SGHDT and CDR2 YYEEEE.

This clone was found a few times. The chain uses TRBV24-1 and TRBJ2-1; D perhaps matches TRBD1 (6 bases). CDR1 and CDR2 from the germline V gene are KGHDR and SFDVKD. The V and J ends lost 5 bases and 10 bases respectively, with 17 bases between them. CDR3 length: 14 residues. This chain's CDR3 is CATSAGQGLGEQFF. DNA for the CDR3: TGTGCCACCAGTGCTGGTCAGGGGTTAGGAGAGCAGTTCTTC.

The chain recombines TRBV3-1 (or the pseudogene TRBV3-2) with TRBJ2-3, with no clear D. The CDR3 extends over 16 amino acids. Germline V lookup: CDR1 LGHDT, CDR2 YNNKEL (reference sequence). V dropped 0 bases and J dropped 3 bases, with 13 bases sitting between them. CDR3 region: CASSQDDLTPTDTQYF. In nucleotides, the CDR3 is TGTGCCAGCAGCCAAGACGACTTGACCCCTACAGATACGCAGTATTTT.

The CDR3 loop reads CASSGTGSTEAFF. CDR3 bases: TGCGCCAGCAGCGGAACAGGGTCCACTGAAGCTTTCTTT. The chain is built from TRBV5-1 and TRBJ1-1, with D maybe TRBD1 (6 bases). CDR3 length: 13 amino acids. Germline V gene data show CDR1 as SGHRS and CDR2 as YFSETQ. Trimming took off 4 bases at V and 4 bases at J, with 11 bases between the two ends.

V is TRBV6-5 and J is TRBJ1-5; a weak D match, TRBD1 (6 bases). Germline loops: CDR1 MNHEY, CDR2 SVGAGI. This CDR3 has 13 amino acids. The V end lost 9 bases, the J end lost 4 bases, and 13 bases lay between the germline ends. CDR3 in DNA: TGTGCCAGTCGCCGACAGGTTAATCAGCCCCAGCATTTT. It is translated as CASRRQVNQPQHF.

The chain recombines TRBV14 with TRBJ1-2; the match to TRBD1 covers 7 bases. The CDR3 is 14 amino acids. After removal of 4 bases from V and 4 bases from J, the junction contained 6 bases not matched to a gene. The germline V gene has CDR1 SGHDN and CDR2 FVKESK. The DNA for the CDR3 is TGTGCCAGCAGCCGGAGAGGGGACAGCTATGGCTACACCTTC. It specifies CASSRRGDSYGYTF.

This clone has only one observation. This chain uses TRBV16 with TRBJ1-5, with TRBD1 identical over 7 bases. The CDR3 is 16 amino acids. J lost 6 bases, V lost 4 bases, and 12 bases had no gene match. CDR1 and CDR2 (germline): KGHSY, FQNENV. CDR3 in DNA: TGTGCCAGCAGCCCCTTGGCACAGGGGTCGGGTCAGCCCCAGCATTTT. Protein product: CASSPLAQGSGQPQHF.

V and J are TRBV5-1 and TRBJ2-5, with TRBD2 identical over 15 bases. This CDR3 has 17 residues. The V gene end was trimmed by 4 bases and the J gene end by 5 bases; junction bases not matched to a gene: 9. The germline gives CDR1 SGHRS, CDR2 YFSETQ. The chain's CDR3 is CASSPGLAGGGAETQYF. Here the CDR3 DNA reads TGCGCCAGCAGCCCGGGACTAGCGGGAGGAGGAGCGGAGACCCAGTACTTC. The full variable domain, with the rest looked up from reference TRBV5-1 and TRBJ2-5, is KAGVTQTPRYLIKTRGQQVTLSCSPISGHRSVSWYQQTPGQGLQFLFEYFSETQRNKGNFPGRFSGRQFSNSRSEMNVSTLELGDSALYLCASSPGLAGGGAETQYFGPGTRLLVL.

The count of this clone is one. The chain couples TRBV5-4 to TRBJ1-2; perhaps TRBD1 as D (5 bases). Germline-derived CDR1 and CDR2 are SGHNT and YYREEE (reference sequence). The CDR3 covers 15 residues. V lost 0 bases and J 7 bases, leaving 16 bases between the germline ends. In DNA, the CDR3 is TGTGCCAGCAGCTTGGTCGGCAGGTCGGGGGGTGGCTACACCTTC. This translates into CASSLVGRSGGGYTF. Supplemented by reference TRBV5-4 and TRBJ1-2, the full variable domain reads ETGVTQSPTHLIKTRGQQVTLRCSSQSGHNTVSWYQQALGQGPQFIFQYYREEENGRGNFPPRFSGLQFPNYSSELNVNALELDDSALYLCASSLVGRSGGGYTFGSGTRLTVV.

The chain uses TRBV6-1 and TRBJ2-7, with D tentatively TRBD2 (6 bases). V was clipped by 0 bases and J by 10 bases, with 19 bases between them. CDR1 and CDR2 from the germline V gene are MNHNS and SASEGT. The CDR3 has 15 amino acids. CDR3 protein: CASSEAVEGKDFQYV. CDR3 bases: TGTGCCAGCAGTGAAGCGGTGGAGGGAAAGGATTTCCAGTACGTC.

The rearrangement links TRBV27 to TRBJ2-5; 11 positions match TRBD2. The CDR3 contains 17 residues. Germline V lookup: CDR1 MNHEY, CDR2 SMNVEV (reference sequence). Trimming at V came to 2 bases and at J to 4 bases, leaving 9 bases not matched to a gene. The CDR3 is CASSLLSGRGNGETQYF. The CDR3 DNA is TGTGCCAGCAGTTTACTTAGCGGGAGGGGGAATGGAGAGACCCAGTACTTC.

The chain has TRBV11-1 and TRBJ1-3; 7 positions match TRBD1. With 8 bases clipped from V and 0 bases from J, the junction kept 4 bases outside the gene matches. The CDR3 consists of 14 residues. CDR1 and CDR2 from the germline V gene are SGHAT and FQDESV (reference sequence). The CDR3 nucleotides read TGTGCCAGCTCGACAGGGCACTCTGGAAACACCATATATTTT. Its translation is CASSTGHSGNTIYF.

V and J are TRBV25-1 and TRBJ1-6; TRBD1 aligns across 7 bases. V dropped 6 bases and J dropped 6; count of bases not matched to a gene: 14. This CDR3 has 17 residues. The germline CDR1 and CDR2 sequences are MGHDK and SYGVNS. CDR3 in amino acids: CASRGTASSGGNSPLHF. The CDR3 DNA reads as TGTGCCAGCAGAGGGACAGCCTCTTCCGGAGGTAATTCACCCCTCCACTTT.

The J gene is TRBJ2-1, the V gene TRBV3-1 (or the pseudogene TRBV3-2), with D tentatively TRBD2 (5 bases). The CDR3 spans 12 residues. CDR1 is LGHDT and CDR2 is YNNKEL in the germline V gene (reference sequence). Trimming left V 8 bases short and J 4 bases short, with 9 bases between. CDR3 loop: CASGGLYNEQFF. CDR3 DNA: TGTGCCAGCGGCGGACTTTACAATGAGCAGTTCTTC.